The 23 T cell receptor beta chains below all came from one sample that was sequenced in a study of blood T cell repertoires in COVID-19 (dated by TCRdb to 2018 to 2020). Library construction relied on the immunoSEQ multiplex PCR assay. What TCRdb holds here is the immuneACCESS table cut down to in-frame rearrangements. Part of the clones is not present; checked against another copy, under half of the missing clones reflect an unresolved V gene, and the others are unexplained. The sample records approximately 200,000 clones, about 85% of which are singletons. The ten largest clones represent 11% of the sample. Material: PBMCs or T cells enriched from blood (not recorded which). These receptors came from a man under 40 who had recovered from COVID-19.

This chain joins TRBV15 and TRBJ1-1, with 7 bases matching TRBD1. The CDR3 covers 14 residues. Germline V gene sequence: CDR1 LNHNV, CDR2 YYDKDF (reference sequence). V shed 2 bases and J 8 bases; nucleotides not matched to a gene: 8. This CDR3 reads CATSRPDRVMEAFF. The CDR3 coding sequence is TGTGCCACCAGCAGACCCGACAGGGTCATGGAAGCTTTCTTT.

The chain recombines TRBV5-4 with TRBJ1-6; maybe TRBD1 (5 bases). CDR3 length: 15 amino acids. Germline V lookup: CDR1 SGHNT, CDR2 YYREEE (reference sequence). V dropped 0 bases and J dropped 9 bases, with 13 bases sitting between them. The CDR3 reads CASSLASGRGSPLHF. The CDR3 region has the DNA TGTGCCAGCAGCTTGGCCTCAGGGCGTGGTTCACCCCTCCACTTT.

This chain connects TRBV30 to TRBJ1-6; D remains ambiguous. The V and J ends lost 1 base and 10 bases respectively, with 5 bases between them. Germline V gene lookup returns CDR1 GTSNPN and CDR2 SVGIG (reference sequence). The CDR3 runs 11 residues. This CDR3 is CAWSGGSPLHF. CDR3 DNA: TGTGCCTGGAGTGGTGGCTCACCCCTCCACTTT. The full variable domain, with the rest looked up from reference TRBV30 and TRBJ1-6, is SQTIHQWPATLVQPVGSPLSLECTVEGTSNPNLYWYRQAAGRGLQLLFYSVGIGQISSEVPQNLSASRPQDRQFILSSKKLLLSDSGFYLCAWSGGSPLHFGNGTRLTVT.

V is TRBV6-5 and J is TRBJ1-6; TRBD1 aligns across 8 bases. Losses at the gene ends were 6 bases for V and 8 bases for J; bases not matched to a gene: 6. CDR1 is MNHEY and CDR2 is SVGAGI in the germline V gene. The CDR3 is 14 amino acids. The CDR3: CASRRTGSHSPLHF. Written as DNA, the CDR3 is TGTGCCAGCAGAAGGACAGGGTCCCATTCACCCCTCCACTTT.

The V gene is TRBV19, the J gene TRBJ1-2; perhaps TRBD1 as D (6 bases). Between the trimmed V and J ends, which lost 5 bases and 7 bases, there was a span of 14 bases. Germline V lookup: CDR1 LNHDA, CDR2 SQIVND (reference sequence). CDR3 length: 13 residues. For the CDR3, the DNA is TGTGCCAGTAGTTTTCTGCAGGGGTCTGGCTACACCTTC. It codes for CASSFLQGSGYTF.

V and J are TRBV28 and TRBJ2-7; D might be TRBD1 (6 bases). The germline V and J ends were trimmed by 10 bases and 2 bases, with 9 bases remaining between them. Germline V gives CDR1 MDHEN, CDR2 SYDVKM. CDR3 length equals 11 residues. The CDR3 sequence is CATTGTYEQYF. The CDR3 DNA sequence: TGTGCCACCACAGGGACCTACGAGCAGTACTTC.

V usage is TRBV6-2 or TRBV6-3 and J usage is TRBJ2-3, with TRBD2 matching 16 bases. Germline V gene data show CDR1 as MNHEY and CDR2 as SVGEGT. Trimming cost V 5 bases and J 3 bases; bases outside gene matches: 8. This CDR3 spans 18 amino acids. CDR3: CASSPGLAGGPETDTQYF. The CDR3 DNA sequence: TGTGCCAGCAGTCCGGGACTAGCGGGGGGGCCAGAGACAGATACGCAGTATTTT.

The genes are TRBV11-2 and TRBJ2-1; D unresolved. Per the germline V gene, CDR1 is SGHAT and CDR2 is FQNNGV. V was clipped by 0 bases and J by 8 bases, with 14 bases between them. The length of the CDR3 is 15 residues. The CDR3 sequence: CASSLETVVVDEQFF. CDR3 bases: TGTGCCAGCAGCTTAGAAACGGTTGTCGTCGATGAGCAGTTCTTC.

The V gene is TRBV7-2, the J gene TRBJ2-7, with D perhaps matching TRBD1 (6 bases). The CDR3 has 16 residues. The V gene lost 5 bases and the J gene lost 0 bases, with 17 bases spanning the gap. Looked up from germline, CDR1 is SGHTA and CDR2 is FQGNSA. CDR3 nucleotides: TGTGCCAGCAGCCCAGGGGTACTCCAGAACTCCTACGAGCAGTACTTC. Translating gives CASSPGVLQNSYEQYF.

This clone was observed a handful of times. The chain is built from TRBV2 and TRBJ2-6, with a possible D match to TRBD2 (5 bases). The CDR3 extends over 20 amino acids. Between the trimmed V and J ends, which lost 7 bases and 0 bases, there was a span of 25 bases. Germline CDR1 reads SNHLY; CDR2 reads FYNNEI. The CDR3 is CASILNSGYFSSSGANVLTF. CDR3 bases: TGTGCCAGCATCTTAAACTCGGGATATTTCTCCTCCTCTGGGGCCAACGTCCTGACTTTC.

This chain joins TRBV7-9 and TRBJ1-6; 8 bases are shared with TRBD1. The length of the CDR3 is 15 residues. Germline-derived CDR1 and CDR2 are SEHNR and FQNEAQ (reference sequence). Unmatched junction bases numbered 4, after V lost 1 base and J lost 8 bases. The CDR3 here is CASSLVRGRDSPLHF. The CDR3 region has the DNA TGTGCCAGCAGCTTAGTCAGGGGGCGGGATTCACCCCTCCACTTT. The full variable domain, rest sourced from reference TRBV7-9 and TRBJ1-6, is DTGVSQNPRHKITKRGQNVTFRCDPISEHNRLYWYRQTLGQGPEFLTYFQNEAQLEKSRLLSDRFSAERPKGSFSTLEIQRTEQGDSAMYLCASSLVRGRDSPLHFGNGTRLTVT.

Concerning this clone: An end of the junction differs from the germline gene, which may be a read error. V and J are TRBV7-7 and TRBJ2-2; 7 positions agree with TRBD2. There are 19 residues in the CDR3. Germline V gene lookup returns CDR1 SSHAT and CDR2 FNYEAQ (reference sequence). DNA of the CDR3: TGTGCTAGCAGCTTAGAAGTTGGAAGCCGGGGGGCGAACACCGGGGAGCTGTTTTTT. The encoded protein is CASSLEVGSRGANTGELFF.

The rearrangement joins TRBV29-1 to TRBJ2-1, with TRBD1 matching 11 bases. Germline CDR1 SQVTM, CDR2 ANQGSEA. After removal of 6 bases from V and 7 bases from J, the junction contained 8 bases not matched to a gene. This CDR3 has 14 amino acids. Here the CDR3 reads CSVANGQGANEQFF. In DNA form, the CDR3 reads TGCAGCGTCGCCAACGGACAGGGGGCTAATGAGCAGTTCTTC.

This clone appeared once. The chain is built from TRBV13 and TRBJ2-3; 12 nucleotides line up with TRBD2. The germline gives CDR1 PRHDT, CDR2 FYEKMQ (reference sequence). Trimming cost V 5 bases and J 4 bases; bases outside gene matches: 13. This CDR3 contains 18 residues. The CDR3 protein is CASSPLNSGLAGSDTQYF. The DNA for the CDR3 is TGTGCCAGCAGCCCCTTGAATTCGGGACTAGCGGGTTCAGATACGCAGTATTTT. Using reference TRBV13 and TRBJ2-3 for the parts outside the CDR3, the full variable domain is AAGVIQSPRHLIKEKRETATLKCYPIPRHDTVYWYQQGPGQDPQFLISFYEKMQSDKGSIPDRFSAQQFSDYHSELNMSSLELGDSALYFCASSPLNSGLAGSDTQYFGPGTRLTVL.

V is TRBV9 and J is TRBJ1-1; no definite D call. CDR3 size: 15 residues. Trimming left V 0 bases short and J 1 base short, with 10 bases between. The germline CDR1 and CDR2 sequences are SGDLS and YYNGEE. In DNA, the CDR3 is TGTGCCAGCAGCGTAGCTCCCGGTACGAACACTGAAGCTTTCTTT. Its translation is CASSVAPGTNTEAFF.

The chain couples TRBV6-5 to TRBJ2-2, with 8 nucleotides matching TRBD1. CDR1 MNHEY and CDR2 SVGAGI come from the germline V gene. The CDR3 has 15 residues. J was trimmed by 9 bases and V by 9 bases; bases with no gene match: 15. CDR3 in amino acids: CASLIWTGKFRELFF. The CDR3 DNA reads as TGTGCCAGTCTAATTTGGACAGGGAAATTCCGGGAGCTGTTTTTT.

The CDR3 bases are TGTGCCACCAGCAGAGGGGACAGCTATGGCTACACCTTC. Translating it yields CATSRGDSYGYTF. This chain joins TRBV15 and TRBJ1-2, with TRBD1 matching over 7 bases. The CDR3 is made up of 13 amino acids. J gave up 4 bases and V 1 base, and 0 bases lay outside the gene matches. The germline CDR1 and CDR2 sequences are LNHNV and YYDKDF (reference sequence).

The genes are TRBV7-9 and TRBJ1-2; 9 bases map to TRBD1. Germline V gene data show CDR1 as SEHNR and CDR2 as FQNEAQ (reference sequence). There are 15 residues in the CDR3. V was pared by 5 bases and J by 4 bases, with 8 bases of the junction left unmatched. This chain's CDR3 is CASSDRDRVSYGYTF. In DNA form, the CDR3 reads TGTGCCAGCAGCGACCGGGACAGGGTTTCCTATGGCTACACCTTC.

This clone has more than one count but fewer than ten. The rearrangement links TRBV28 to TRBJ1-5, with TRBD1 matching 7 bases. After removal of 8 bases from V and 7 bases from J, the junction contained 14 bases not matched to a gene. CDR1 and CDR2 (germline): MDHEN, SYDVKM. This CDR3 has 15 amino acids. CDR3 bases: TGTGCCAGCCAGGGGGTATCAAACTTTAACCAGCCCCAGCATTTT. It encodes CASQGVSNFNQPQHF. Based on the CDR3 plus reference TRBV28 and TRBJ1-5, the full variable domain is DVKVTQSSRYLVKRTGEKVFLECVQDMDHENMFWYRQDPGLGLRLIYFSYDVKMKEKGDIPEGYSVSREKKERFSLILESASTNQTSMYLCASQGVSNFNQPQHFGDGTRLSIL.

The chain has TRBV5-1 and TRBJ1-2; 7 nucleotides agree with TRBD1. V lost 4 bases, J lost 9 bases, and 18 bases stayed unmatched. Germline-derived CDR1 and CDR2 are SGHRS and YFSETQ. This CDR3 contains 16 residues. CDR3 region: CASSLLLGQIFSSYTF. Here the CDR3 DNA reads TGCGCCAGCAGCCTCCTTCTGGGACAGATCTTCTCAAGCTACACCTTC.

This clone showed up just a few times. The rearrangement joins TRBV27 to TRBJ1-1; D is perhaps TRBD1 (5 bases). Trimming removed 5 bases at V and 5 bases at J, with 15 bases between. This CDR3 region has 14 residues. In germline, CDR1 is MNHEY, CDR2 SMNVEV (reference sequence). CDR3 DNA sequence: TGTGCCAGCAGTACAAACCTCAGGGTTACTGAAGCTTTCTTT. Translation: CASSTNLRVTEAFF.

CDR3 in DNA: TGCGCCAGCAGCGTTGGAAGCGGGGGCCGAGCTGAGCAGTTCTTC. Translated: CASSVGSGGRAEQFF. The J gene is TRBJ2-1, the V gene TRBV5-1, with TRBD2 identical over 8 bases. From germline, CDR1 is SGHRS and CDR2 YFSETQ. There are 15 residues in the CDR3. The ends lost 4 bases at V and 9 bases at J; junction bases unmatched: 12.

The V gene is TRBV10-1, the J gene TRBJ2-7; TRBD2 might be the D (7 bases). CDR1 is WNHNN, CDR2 SYGVQD, per germline (reference sequence). This CDR3 comprises 12 residues. V was clipped by 7 bases and J by 6 bases, with 13 bases between them. CDR3 bases: TGCGCCAGCACCCCAGGGGAGGGCGAGCAGTACTTC. Residues: CASTPGEGEQYF.